This entry lists 24 T cell receptor beta chains sequenced from one sample in a study of blood T cell repertoires in COVID-19. Using immunoSEQ multiplex PCR, the repertoire was profiled, and TCRdb retains in-frame clones only, with some absent. This table has roughly 240,000 clones, about 82% appearing once. Sequencing input: PBMCs or T cells enriched from blood (not recorded which). The receptors here all came from a woman aged 45-65 years who had recovered from COVID-19.

The V call is TRBV4-1, the J call TRBJ2-7; 9 bases are a match to TRBD2. CDR3 length: 17 residues. Germline-derived CDR1 and CDR2 are MGHRA and YSYEKL. The V gene end was trimmed by 1 base and the J gene end by 3 bases; junction bases not matched to a gene: 10. CDR3 nucleotide sequence: TGCGCCAGCAGCCAAGTGGGGGGTAGCGGGGGCGACTACGAGCAGTACTTC. This codes for CASSQVGGSGGDYEQYF.

The rearrangement links TRBV4-1 to TRBJ2-1, with 11 bases identical to TRBD2. Per the germline V gene, CDR1 is MGHRA and CDR2 is YSYEKL. After removal of 0 bases from V and 3 bases from J, the junction contained 7 bases not matched to a gene. The CDR3 loop spans 18 amino acids. The CDR3 DNA reads TGCGCCAGCAGCCAAGATAGGGGACTAGCGGCTTTCTACAATGAGCAGTTCTTC. Translated: CASSQDRGLAAFYNEQFF.

The chain couples TRBV4-3 to TRBJ1-6; TRBD1 is a possible D gene (6 bases). V was shortened by 4 bases and J by 5 bases, with 18 bases between the two germline ends. Germline CDR1 is LGHNA and CDR2 is YSLEER. CDR3 length: 17 residues. This CDR3 is CASSLSPQGIDNSPLHF. CDR3 in DNA: TGCGCCAGCAGCCTATCGCCTCAGGGGATCGATAATTCACCCCTCCACTTT.

This rearrangement joins TRBV30 to TRBJ1-3; possible D gene TRBD1, 6 bases. The CDR3 length is 15 residues. Looked up from germline, CDR1 is GTSNPN and CDR2 is SVGIG (reference sequence). V lost 0 bases and J 0 bases, leaving 9 bases between the germline ends. The CDR3 is CAWSVGQISGNTIYF. DNA of the CDR3: TGTGCCTGGAGTGTGGGACAAATCTCTGGAAACACCATATATTTT.

The chain has TRBV7-2 and TRBJ2-6; tentative D call: TRBD1 (6 bases). The CDR3 runs to 19 residues. Trimming took 4 bases from V and 0 from J, leaving 19 bases between them. The germline V gene encodes CDR1 SGHTA and CDR2 FQGNSA. CDR3 sequence reads: CASSSRSGTSSSGANVLTF. In nucleotides, the CDR3 is TGTGCCAGCAGCTCGCGGTCCGGGACATCCAGCTCTGGGGCCAACGTCCTGACTTTC.

CDR3 sequence: CASQRTATMNTEAFF. The CDR3 nucleotides read TGTGCCAGCCAAAGGACAGCGACGATGAACACTGAAGCTTTCTTT. V is TRBV27 and J is TRBJ1-1; perhaps TRBD1 as D (6 bases). The CDR3 has 15 amino acids. Germline lookup yields CDR1 MNHEY and CDR2 SMNVEV (reference sequence). The V gene lost 8 bases and the J gene lost 0 bases, with 16 bases spanning the gap.

This chain uses TRBV19 with TRBJ1-3; 8 bases are shared with TRBD1. From germline, CDR1 is LNHDA and CDR2 SQIVND (reference sequence). The CDR3 length is 16 residues. J lost 0 bases, V lost 4 bases, and 5 bases had no gene match. The CDR3 is CASSKRQGISGNTIYF. The CDR3, as DNA: TGTGCCAGTAGTAAACGACAGGGGATCTCTGGAAACACCATATATTTT. Full variable domain (outside the CDR3, taken from reference TRBV19 and TRBJ1-3): DGGITQSPKYLFRKEGQNVTLSCEQNLNHDAMYWYRQDPGQGLRLIYYSQIVNDFQKGDIAEGYSVSREKKESFPLTVTSAQKNPTAFYLCASSKRQGISGNTIYFGEGSWLTVV.

DNA of the CDR3: TGTGCCAGCAGAGGGGACAGCTATGGCTACACCTTC. This sequence encodes CASRGDSYGYTF. The chain is built from TRBV6-5 and TRBJ1-2; 7 bases match TRBD1. The V segment lost 6 bases and the J segment 4 bases; nucleotides outside the gene matches: 2. Per germline, CDR1 MNHEY and CDR2 SVGAGI. CDR3 length: 12 residues.

V is TRBV7-2 and J is TRBJ1-2; 8 bases map to TRBD1. Losses at the gene ends were 7 bases for V and 4 bases for J; bases not matched to a gene: 17. This CDR3 has 17 residues. Germline CDR1 reads SGHTA; CDR2 reads FQGNSA. The CDR3: CASTPTYRDDRGYGYTF. CDR3 coding DNA: TGTGCCAGCACCCCAACGTACCGGGATGACAGGGGCTATGGCTACACCTTC. Using reference TRBV7-2 and TRBJ1-2 for the parts outside the CDR3, the full variable domain is GAGVSQSPSNKVTEKGKDVELRCDPISGHTALYWYRQSLGQGLEFLIYFQGNSAPDKSGLPSDRFSAERTGGSVSTLTIQRTQQEDSAVYLCASTPTYRDDRGYGYTFGSGTRLTVV.

The chain couples TRBV3-1 (or the pseudogene TRBV3-2) to TRBJ1-3; 8 nucleotides agree with TRBD1. Germline loops: CDR1 LGHDT, CDR2 YNNKEL (reference sequence). This CDR3 contains 14 residues. The ends lost 4 bases at V and 7 bases at J; junction bases unmatched: 6. The CDR3 region has the DNA TGTGCCAGCAGCCTCAGGACAGGGCGCAACACCATATATTTT. It codes for CASSLRTGRNTIYF.

This chain joins TRBV4-2 and TRBJ1-5, with 7 bases aligning to TRBD1. Germline V gene lookup returns CDR1 LGHNA and CDR2 YNFKEQ. The CDR3 has 15 residues. V was clipped by 1 base and J by 3 bases; unmatched bases: 3. Here the CDR3 reads CASSQGGQINQPQHF. The CDR3 DNA reads as TGTGCCAGCAGCCAAGGGGGACAGATCAATCAGCCCCAGCATTTT.

The chain has TRBV2 and TRBJ1-2; 9 nucleotides agree with TRBD1. Germline CDR1 is SNHLY and CDR2 is FYNNEI. Trimming cost V 6 bases and J 8 bases; bases outside gene matches: 13. The CDR3 is 15 residues long. As DNA, the CDR3 is TGTGCCAGCAGGAAACTTGGACAGGGGAATAGGGGCTACACCTTC. Translating gives CASRKLGQGNRGYTF.

The chain couples TRBV7-2 to TRBJ1-5; 9 bases align to TRBD1. The germline CDR1 and CDR2 sequences are SGHTA and FQGNSA. This CDR3 region has 16 residues. Trimming removed 2 bases from V and 1 base from J; junction bases left unmatched: 3. The CDR3 sequence is CASSLNRGRSNQPQHF. The CDR3 DNA sequence: TGTGCCAGCAGCTTAAACAGGGGGCGAAGCAATCAGCCCCAGCATTTT.

The chain joins TRBV10-1 to TRBJ1-2; TRBD1 might be the D (5 bases). Trimming took 4 bases from V and 4 from J, leaving 19 bases between them. The CDR3 consists of 16 residues. The germline CDR1 and CDR2 sequences are WNHNN and SYGVQD (reference sequence). DNA of the CDR3: TGCGCCAGCAGTGTTACGGCCTCAAGGGGCATCTATGGCTACACCTTC. Protein sequence: CASSVTASRGIYGYTF.

The CDR3 here is CASGRQDINYGYTF. CDR3 DNA sequence: TGTGCCAGTGGACGACAGGATATCAACTATGGCTACACCTTC. V and J are TRBV19 and TRBJ1-2; D might be TRBD1 (6 bases). Germline V gene lookup returns CDR1 LNHDA and CDR2 SQIVND (reference sequence). The CDR3 totals 14 residues. The ends were cut back, 8 bases at V and 2 bases at J, with 15 bases in the middle.

The genes are TRBV19 and TRBJ2-7; TRBD2 agrees at 9 bases. Germline V gene sequence: CDR1 LNHDA, CDR2 SQIVND (reference sequence). This CDR3 region has 13 residues. V lost 6 bases and J lost 6; bases outside the gene matches: 6. Here the CDR3 reads CASSQGLASEQYF. The CDR3 DNA follows: TGTGCCAGTAGCCAGGGACTAGCTAGCGAGCAGTACTTC.

This rearrangement joins TRBV6-2 or TRBV6-3 to TRBJ2-5, with 9 bases lining up with TRBD1. The V gene's germline CDR1 is MNHEY and CDR2 SVGEGT. This CDR3 comprises 15 residues. V lost 6 bases to trimming and J lost 2 bases; unmatched junction nucleotides: 7. Written as DNA, the CDR3 is TGTGCCAGCAGCGACAGGGGGTTTCCACAAGAGACCCAGTACTTC. Protein sequence: CASSDRGFPQETQYF.

The chain recombines TRBV7-3 with TRBJ2-6; 9 nucleotides line up with TRBD2. The V gene end was trimmed by 3 bases and the J gene end by 2 bases; junction bases not matched to a gene: 2. Germline V gives CDR1 SGHTA, CDR2 FQGTGA. The CDR3 is 16 amino acids. The CDR3 DNA sequence: TGTGCCAGCAGCTTGGCTAGCGGGGCTGGGGCCAACGTCCTGACTTTC. It specifies CASSLASGAGANVLTF.

This chain links TRBV11-2 with TRBJ1-2; 7 bases are a match to TRBD1. V was pared by 5 bases and J by 5 bases, with 5 bases of the junction left unmatched. The length of the CDR3 is 13 residues. CDR1 is SGHAT, CDR2 FQNNGV, per germline. DNA for the CDR3: TGTGCCAGCAGCGAGCAGGGGGTTTATGGCTACACCTTC. This gives the protein CASSEQGVYGYTF. Together with reference TRBV11-2 and TRBJ1-2, the CDR3 gives the full variable domain: EAGVAQSPRYKIIEKRQSVAFWCNPISGHATLYWYQQILGQGPKLLIQFQNNGVVDDSQLPKDRFSAERLKGVDSTLKIQPAKLEDSAVYLCASSEQGVYGYTFGSGTRLTVV.

The rearrangement links TRBV5-4 to TRBJ2-1, with TRBD2 matching 9 bases. CDR1 is SGHNT, CDR2 YYREEE, per germline (reference sequence). The CDR3 contains 14 residues. J gave up 9 bases and V 4 bases, and 8 bases lay outside the gene matches. The CDR3 DNA follows: TGTGCCAGCAGCCCAGCGGGAGGCAAGGGTGAGCAGTTCTTC. It translates to CASSPAGGKGEQFF.

The chain links TRBV5-1 to TRBJ1-1; 7 bases align to TRBD1. V shed 3 bases and J 4 bases; nucleotides not matched to a gene: 6. CDR3 size: 14 residues. Germline CDR1 SGHRS, CDR2 YFSETQ. The CDR3 region is CASSSYRGSTEAFF. In DNA form, the CDR3 reads TGCGCCAGCAGCTCCTACAGGGGAAGCACTGAAGCTTTCTTT.

The genes are TRBV29-1 and TRBJ2-3, with TRBD2 identical over 10 bases. Germline CDR1 and CDR2: SQVTM and ANQGSEA. The CDR3 extends over 15 amino acids. The junction had 3 bases not matched to a gene; V was cut back by 2 bases and J by 1 base. The CDR3, as DNA: TGCAGCGTTGAACTACTAGCGGGGCGCACAGATACGCAGTATTTT. Its translation is CSVELLAGRTDTQYF.

This chain connects TRBV11-2 to TRBJ2-7; D uncertain. The CDR3 runs 11 residues. The germline V gene encodes CDR1 SGHAT and CDR2 FQNNGV. Trimming left V 1 base short and J 6 bases short, with 4 bases between. The CDR3 coding sequence is TGTGCCAGCAGCTTAGGGCTCGAGCAGTACTTC. It is translated as CASSLGLEQYF.

This sequence joins TRBV5-1 and TRBJ1-1; no clear D gene. There are 16 residues in the CDR3. The V and J ends lost 2 bases and 2 bases respectively, with 16 bases between them. The germline V gene has CDR1 SGHRS and CDR2 YFSETQ. CDR3 sequence: CASSFQRTSINTEAFF. CDR3 coding DNA: TGCGCCAGCAGCTTCCAGCGCACATCTATAAACACTGAAGCTTTCTTT. The full variable domain, in which reference TRBV5-1 and TRBJ1-1 provide the parts outside the CDR3, is KAGVTQTPRYLIKTRGQQVTLSCSPISGHRSVSWYQQTPGQGLQFLFEYFSETQRNKGNFPGRFSGRQFSNSRSEMNVSTLELGDSALYLCASSFQRTSINTEAFFGQGTRLTVV.